The 28 T cell receptor beta chains given below trace back to one sample, sequenced in a study of OX40 agonist ivuxolimab in advanced cancers. The assay was immunoSEQ multiplex PCR, and TCRdb's table has in-frame clones only and misses some. The sample records about 26,000 clones, over 70% being singletons. Sequenced here: CD4+ or CD8+ T cells sorted from blood, sampled in a trial of the OX40 agonist ivuxolimab. These receptors all come from an adult with an advanced solid tumor such as melanoma, head and neck, liver or kidney cancer.

J is TRBJ2-5 and V is TRBV11-3; D may be TRBD1 (5 bases). Germline-derived CDR1 and CDR2 are SGHNT and YENEEA. This CDR3 has 15 residues. Trimming left V 2 bases short and J 5 bases short, with 15 bases between. The CDR3 region is CASSLRQGEMETQYF. CDR3 sequence (DNA): TGTGCCAGCAGCTTACGGCAGGGTGAGATGGAGACCCAGTACTTC.

The chain carries TRBV15 and TRBJ2-3; TRBD2 might be the D (5 bases). This CDR3 comprises 17 residues. The V end lost 1 base, the J end lost 2 bases, and 16 bases lay between the germline ends. Germline loops: CDR1 LNHNV, CDR2 YYDKDF (reference sequence). CDR3 amino acids: CATSRGAWGVDTDTQYF. The CDR3 DNA sequence: TGTGCCACCAGCAGAGGAGCGTGGGGAGTTGACACAGATACGCAGTATTTT.

The chain joins TRBV5-4 to TRBJ2-1; 10 nucleotides agree with TRBD1. The CDR3 is made up of 15 amino acids. Germline CDR1 and CDR2: SGHNT and YYREEE (reference sequence). V lost 2 bases, J lost 10 bases, and 9 bases stayed unmatched. The CDR3 DNA reads TGTGCCAGCAGCTTACGGGACAGGGGTATGAACGAGCAGTTCTTC. The encoded protein is CASSLRDRGMNEQFF.

The V call is TRBV7-8, the J call TRBJ1-5, with D possibly TRBD1 on 6 matching bases. Germline loops: CDR1 SGHVS, CDR2 FQNEAQ. V lost 6 bases and J lost 1, with 13 bases in between. This CDR3 is built from 15 residues. The CDR3 sequence is CASRSGGRSNQPQHF. The CDR3 bases are TGTGCCAGCAGATCTGGGGGGCGAAGCAATCAGCCCCAGCATTTT.

The chain combines TRBV19 with TRBJ2-3, with a tentative D call TRBD1 (5 bases). The V end lost 0 bases, the J end lost 4 bases, and 14 bases lay between the germline ends. CDR3 length: 16 amino acids. The germline CDR1 and CDR2 sequences are LNHDA and SQIVND (reference sequence). DNA of the CDR3: TGTGCCAGTAGTATAGAAGGGGCAGGTTATTCAGATACGCAGTATTTT. It codes for CASSIEGAGYSDTQYF.

This sequence joins TRBV11-3 and TRBJ2-3; TRBD2 is a possible D gene (6 bases). CDR1 SGHNT and CDR2 YENEEA come from the germline V gene. The CDR3 has 12 residues. V lost 5 bases and J lost 8, with 11 bases in between. The CDR3 here is CASSDMGGTQYF. CDR3 coding DNA: TGTGCCAGCAGCGATATGGGGGGTACGCAGTATTTT.

The chain couples TRBV5-1 to TRBJ1-3; 7 bases agree with TRBD1. CDR3 length: 16 residues. In germline, CDR1 is SGHRS, CDR2 YFSETQ. J gave up 2 bases and V 0 bases, and 5 bases lay outside the gene matches. DNA for the CDR3: TGCGCCAGCAGCTTGGAAGGGGGCGCAACTGGAAACACCATATATTTT. Translated: CASSLEGGATGNTIYF.

The V gene is TRBV9, the J gene TRBJ2-5, with no clear D. Germline loops: CDR1 SGDLS, CDR2 YYNGEE. The ends were cut back, 0 bases at V and 4 bases at J, with 10 bases in the middle. The CDR3 has 14 residues. The CDR3, as DNA: TGTGCCAGCAGCGTAGGAACCGCCGGAGAGACCCAGTACTTC. Its translation: CASSVGTAGETQYF.

This sequence joins TRBV5-1 and TRBJ2-2, with 10 bases lining up with TRBD2. This CDR3 is 17 amino acids long. After removal of 4 bases from V and 0 bases from J, the junction contained 6 bases not matched to a gene. Germline V CDR1 and CDR2: SGHRS, YFSETQ. CDR3 loop: CASSRNLAGANTGELFF. Here the CDR3 DNA reads TGCGCCAGCAGCCGGAATCTAGCGGGGGCGAACACCGGGGAGCTGTTTTTT.

The gene calls are TRBV7-6 and TRBJ1-6; 7 bases line up with TRBD1. CDR3 length: 17 residues. J was trimmed by 4 bases and V by 6 bases; bases with no gene match: 12. Germline V CDR1 and CDR2: SGHVS, FNYEAQ. The CDR3, as DNA: TGTGCCAGCAGTCAACTTAGGGGGCCCACTTATAATTCACCCCTCCACTTT. It is translated as CASSQLRGPTYNSPLHF.

The chain couples TRBV18 to TRBJ1-3; perhaps TRBD1 as D (6 bases). This CDR3 comprises 15 residues. Trimming cost V 6 bases and J 0 bases, with 12 bases left between them. The V gene's germline CDR1 is KGHSH and CDR2 LQKENI. Here the CDR3 DNA reads TGTGCCAGCTCGCCGGACAGTCTCTCTGGAAACACCATATATTTT. It is translated as CASSPDSLSGNTIYF.

The V and J genes are TRBV29-1 and TRBJ1-1, with 8 bases identical to TRBD1. V was pared by 6 bases and J by 1 base, with 4 bases of the junction left unmatched. This CDR3 region has 13 residues. From germline, CDR1 is SQVTM and CDR2 ANQGSEA. The CDR3 DNA follows: TGCAGCGTGGAGGACAGGGAGAACACTGAAGCTTTCTTT. Protein product: CSVEDRENTEAFF.

The rearrangement links TRBV19 to TRBJ2-7, with D possibly matching TRBD2 (6 bases). V lost 3 bases to trimming and J lost 3 bases, with 15 bases between them. Germline CDR1 reads LNHDA; CDR2 reads SQIVND (reference sequence). This CDR3 region has 15 residues. The CDR3 coding sequence is TGTGCCAGTAGTATGGCGGCTAGCGACGACTACGAGCAGTACTTC. It specifies CASSMAASDDYEQYF.

This clone is medium-sized (0.01 to 0.1%) by share. The same CDR3 is also encoded by other DNA sequences in this sample. The J gene is TRBJ1-5, the V gene TRBV5-6; weak D call: TRBD1 (5 bases). This CDR3 spans 14 amino acids. Trimming stripped 4 bases from V and 6 bases from J, with 14 bases between. Germline values: CDR1 SGHDT, CDR2 YYEEEE. The CDR3 region is CASSLTGNGQPQHF. The CDR3 nucleotides are TGTGCCAGCAGCCTAACAGGTAATGGTCAGCCCCAGCATTTT.

This clone was counted a few times. This chain uses TRBV30 with TRBJ1-6, with D possibly TRBD1 on 5 matching bases. V shed 0 bases and J shed 8 bases, with 14 bases lying between them. The CDR3 is 15 residues long. Germline values: CDR1 GTSNPN, CDR2 SVGIG (reference sequence). CDR3 in amino acids: CAWSVLKGGDSPLHF. The CDR3 coding sequence is TGTGCCTGGAGTGTACTAAAAGGAGGGGATTCACCCCTCCACTTT.

This chain connects TRBV12-5 to TRBJ2-2, with a weak D call TRBD2 (7 bases). This CDR3 contains 17 residues. V dropped 7 bases and J dropped 1 base, with 19 bases sitting between them. Looked up from germline, CDR1 is LGHNT and CDR2 is FRNRAP. The CDR3 region has the DNA TGTGCTAGTGCCCCGTTCGTAAGGGGGGGGAACACCGGGGAGCTGTTTTTT. Encoded protein: CASAPFVRGGNTGELFF.

The chain uses TRBV11-2 and TRBJ1-5, with D possibly TRBD1 on 6 matching bases. The CDR3 sequence is 15 residues long. Trimming took 0 bases from V and 7 from J, leaving 13 bases between them. In germline, CDR1 is SGHAT, CDR2 FQNNGV. The CDR3 DNA follows: TGTGCCAGCAGCTTAGACGGGGGTAGGGGGCAGCCCCAGCATTTT. Translation gives CASSLDGGRGQPQHF.

The chain employs TRBV5-6 and TRBJ1-3; D gene ambiguous. V gave up 3 bases and J gave up 0 bases, with 10 bases separating them. Germline V lookup: CDR1 SGHDT, CDR2 YYEEEE. This CDR3 is built from 15 residues. In nucleotides, the CDR3 is TGTGCCAGCAGCTCGTGGAGACCCTCTGGAAACACCATATATTTT. Amino acids: CASSSWRPSGNTIYF.

The CDR3 loop reads CASSRSSGGAGEQYF. CDR3 nucleotides: TGTGCCAGCAGCCGGAGCAGCGGGGGGGCCGGCGAGCAGTACTTC. The J gene is TRBJ2-7, the V gene TRBV5-4; 10 bases are a match to TRBD2. The CDR3 has 15 residues. Germline V gives CDR1 SGHNT, CDR2 YYREEE (reference sequence). V lost 4 bases and J lost 6; bases outside the gene matches: 10.

The chain combines TRBV6-4 with TRBJ2-1; 10 nucleotides line up with TRBD2. J lost 4 bases, V lost 1 base, and 4 bases had no gene match. Per germline, CDR1 MRHNA and CDR2 SNTAGT. The CDR3 totals 16 residues. The chain's CDR3 is CASSDLSSGGYNEQFF. CDR3 in DNA: TGTGCCAGCAGTGACTTGTCTAGCGGGGGTTACAATGAGCAGTTCTTC.

The chain uses TRBV6-1 and TRBJ1-2; D possibly corresponds to TRBD1 (6 bases). The CDR3 is 13 amino acids. V lost 7 bases and J 4 bases, leaving 13 bases between the germline ends. Germline-derived CDR1 and CDR2 are MNHNS and SASEGT. The CDR3 protein is CASIPTGTYGYTF. As DNA, the CDR3 is TGTGCCAGCATCCCGACAGGCACCTATGGCTACACCTTC.

Sample share makes this clone large (0.1 to 1%). V gene TRBV20-1 combines with J gene TRBJ1-1, with TRBD1 as a possible D gene (6 bases). Germline-derived CDR1 and CDR2 are DFQATT and SNEGSKA (reference sequence). This CDR3 has 11 amino acids. The V end was cut by 6 bases, the J end by 7 bases, with 12 bases between. The CDR3 loop is CSAPRGVEAFF. In nucleotides, the CDR3 is TGCAGTGCCCCGAGGGGGGTTGAAGCTTTCTTT.

CDR3 coding DNA: TGTGCCAGCAGCCCAGTCGGGGAGACCCAGTACTTC. It specifies CASSPVGETQYF. This chain uses TRBV2 with TRBJ2-5; no clear D. There are 12 residues in the CDR3. Trimming removed 6 bases at V and 5 bases at J, with 10 bases between. Germline V gives CDR1 SNHLY, CDR2 FYNNEI.

The CDR3 DNA follows: TGTGCCAGCAGCTTAGGGGAGCTCAGCACAGATACGCAGTATTTT. Its protein product is CASSLGELSTDTQYF. The chain links TRBV11-3 to TRBJ2-3; D may be TRBD2 (5 bases). This CDR3 is 15 amino acids long. From germline, CDR1 is SGHNT and CDR2 YENEEA. V was pared by 1 base and J by 0 bases, with 8 bases between.

This clone was picked up one time. This chain links TRBV7-2 with TRBJ1-6; D is uncertain. Looked up from germline, CDR1 is SGHTA and CDR2 is FQGNSA. The CDR3 runs to 12 residues. V dropped 7 bases and J dropped 8 bases, with 9 bases sitting between them. The CDR3 nucleotides read TGTGCCAGCACCGACCGGTATTCACCCCTCCACTTT. Its protein is CASTDRYSPLHF.

The chain carries TRBV6-5 and TRBJ1-3; 7 bases match TRBD1. The CDR3 is made up of 13 amino acids. Germline V gene lookup returns CDR1 MNHEY and CDR2 SVGAGI. V lost 8 bases to trimming and J lost 3 bases; unmatched junction nucleotides: 4. The DNA of the CDR3 is TGTGCCAGCGAAGGGACAGTTGGAAACACCATATATTTT. It encodes CASEGTVGNTIYF.

The CDR3 here is CASSSYSGRDREQYF. As DNA, the CDR3 is TGTGCCAGCAGCTCTTATTCGGGACGGGACCGCGAGCAGTACTTC. The chain has TRBV5-5 and TRBJ2-7; D tentatively fits TRBD1 or TRBD2 (5 bases each). The CDR3 runs 15 residues. Trimming removed 3 bases from V and 6 bases from J, with 19 bases in between. CDR1 and CDR2 from the germline V gene are SGHKS and YYEKEE (reference sequence).

The rearrangement uses TRBV11-2 and TRBJ2-5, with TRBD1 matching 7 bases. The trim removed 4 bases at V and 5 bases at J, leaving 7 bases unmatched. The CDR3 extends over 14 amino acids. Germline V gives CDR1 SGHAT, CDR2 FQNNGV. CDR3 sequence: CASSSGTVLETQYF. The CDR3 bases are TGTGCCAGCAGCTCCGGGACAGTTTTGGAGACCCAGTACTTC.